The T cell receptor beta chain under discussion was sequenced for a study of cytomegalovirus exposure and HLA in healthy donors. This CDR3 region has 15 residues. Trimming left V 0 bases short and J 5 bases short, with 14 bases between. CDR1 and CDR2 from the germline V gene are SGHDT and YYEEEE. Concerning this clone itself: Its cognate antigen is unknown.

Broader study findings: According to a later analysis, donors in an Asian-associated ancestry cluster reportedly had fewer N-insertions than the roughly 640-donor mean. Data from an earlier analysis indicated that most TCR beta V segments were productive either about 90% or about 30% of the time.

PCR was performed using 60 Vbeta and 13 Jbeta primers. The assay was immunoSEQ multiplex PCR, and TCRdb's table has in-frame clones only and misses some. Among about 190,000 clones, about 84% were seen once, and the ten largest hold 3.5% to 4%. V gene TRBV5-6 combines with J gene TRBJ2-5, with TRBD2 as a possible D gene (6 bases). Sequencing was done on a sample of PBMCs. The sequence was obtained from a man aged 45-65 years in good health and CMV-seronegative. For the CDR3, the DNA is TGTGCCAGCAGCTTGGTGGCCCCGGGGAGGGAGACCCAGTACTTC. It yields the protein CASSLVAPGRETQYF.